These T cell receptor beta chains were read from a single sample in a study of graft-versus-host responses after intestinal transplantation. Data came from immunoSEQ multiplex PCR; TCRdb stores just in-frame clones and leaves some out. The sample holds about 22,000 clones, roughly 72% seen once. Sequenced here: ileum tissue, sampled 12 days after intestinal transplant. These receptors originate from a human patient who received an intestinal transplant, so some T cells may come from the graft donor. Each CDR3 is given with its conserved first and last residue. Fields, in order: J gene, V gene, CDR3 protein.

j_call: TRBJ1-1
v_call: TRBV25-1
cdr3_aa: CASSGRVNTAEAFF

j_call: TRBJ2-7
v_call: TRBV5-5
cdr3_aa: CASSLTGPRLYEQYF

j_call: TRBJ2-7
v_call: TRBV25-1
cdr3_aa: CASSERAGRGYEQYF

j_call: TRBJ2-2
v_call: TRBV7-9
cdr3_aa: CASSLETIPGGELFF

j_call: TRBJ2-7
v_call: TRBV5-5
cdr3_aa: CASSAFWLAASYEQYF

j_call: TRBJ2-5
v_call: TRBV11-1
cdr3_aa: CASSFQGQQETQYF

j_call: TRBJ2-1
v_call: TRBV7-9
cdr3_aa: CASSLPGTGTYNEQFF

j_call: TRBJ2-5
v_call: TRBV27
cdr3_aa: CASSLTPSGGRETQYF

j_call: TRBJ1-1
v_call: TRBV6-5
cdr3_aa: CAVSTGDTEAFF

j_call: TRBJ2-7
v_call: TRBV7-2
cdr3_aa: CASSLRRTGGHEQYF

j_call: TRBJ2-1
v_call: TRBV15
cdr3_aa: CATLGANGVNEQFF

j_call: TRBJ2-1
v_call: TRBV13
cdr3_aa: CASSRNPGTGPYNEQFF

j_call: TRBJ1-6
v_call: TRBV2
cdr3_aa: CASARTGGALYNSPLHF

j_call: TRBJ2-7
v_call: TRBV7-2
cdr3_aa: CASSRRGQGSYEQYF

j_call: TRBJ2-3
v_call: TRBV6-1
cdr3_aa: CASRRASGGTQYF

j_call: TRBJ2-5
v_call: TRBV9
cdr3_aa: CASSVGTSGVETQYF

j_call: TRBJ1-6
v_call: TRBV30
cdr3_aa: CAWSPDGGTFSNSPLLF

j_call: TRBJ2-2
v_call: TRBV5-8
cdr3_aa: CASSLQGQGVTGELFF

j_call: TRBJ2-1
v_call: TRBV6-1
cdr3_aa: CASSANGGAYNEQFF

j_call: TRBJ2-7
v_call: TRBV7-9
cdr3_aa: CASSAQDSYEQYF

j_call: TRBJ1-2
v_call: TRBV27
cdr3_aa: CASSPGNYGYTF

j_call: TRBJ1-1
v_call: TRBV10-3
cdr3_aa: CAISEILFEAFF

j_call: TRBJ2-7
v_call: TRBV27
cdr3_aa: CASSRRDRGLFEQYF

j_call: TRBJ2-7
v_call: TRBV7-3
cdr3_aa: CASSLGGRGSTYEQYF

j_call: TRBJ2-1
v_call: TRBV6-4
cdr3_aa: CASSRLAAGYEQFF

j_call: TRBJ1-3
v_call: TRBV28
cdr3_aa: CASIRGSPSGNTIYF

j_call: TRBJ2-5
v_call: TRBV29-1
cdr3_aa: CSVDLGGRETQYF

j_call: TRBJ2-5
v_call: TRBV10-3
cdr3_aa: CAISEKSLTGPLETQYF

j_call: TRBJ2-7
v_call: TRBV4-2
cdr3_aa: CASSPQGYEQYF

j_call: TRBJ2-7
v_call: TRBV5-1
cdr3_aa: CASKITSGAPSYEQYF

j_call: TRBJ2-2
v_call: TRBV2
cdr3_aa: CASSARDNLGGELFF

j_call: TRBJ2-7
v_call: TRBV4-1
cdr3_aa: CASSQVGTGGDEQYF